Listed below are T cell receptor beta chains from one sample, sequenced in a study of T cell responses to AZD1222 COVID-19 vaccine. Clones were sequenced by immunoSEQ multiplex PCR, and TCRdb holds only the in-frame ones, with some missing. This table holds 55,000 to 70,000 clones, about nine tenths found once. Material: peripheral blood, obtained on day 0 of AZD1222 vaccination. These receptors all come from an adult in good health. The CDR3 runs from the conserved cysteine through the conserved F or W.

j_gene: TRBJ1-4
v_gene: TRBV7-9
CDR3aa: CASSRDRGEKLFF

j_gene: TRBJ2-3
v_gene: TRBV19
CDR3aa: CASSGLAGGPDTQYF

j_gene: TRBJ2-2
v_gene: TRBV4-1
CDR3aa: CASSQGLAGGYTGELFF

j_gene: TRBJ2-2
v_gene: TRBV5-1
CDR3aa: CASSLDRGLNTGELFF

j_gene: TRBJ1-6
v_gene: TRBV19
CDR3aa: CASSLTGNSPLHF

j_gene: TRBJ1-1
v_gene: TRBV11-2
CDR3aa: CASIGEGFGTNTEAFF

j_gene: TRBJ1-4
v_gene: TRBV7-9
CDR3aa: CASSRRGGDEKLFF

j_gene: TRBJ1-1
v_gene: TRBV5-1
CDR3aa: CASSLGTGARPTEAFF

j_gene: TRBJ2-5
v_gene: TRBV7-2
CDR3aa: CASSLSWAASKTQYF

j_gene: TRBJ1-2
v_gene: TRBV4-3
CDR3aa: CASSQDPEAAYGYTF

j_gene: TRBJ2-1
v_gene: TRBV6-4
CDR3aa: CASSQSSYNEQFF

j_gene: TRBJ1-4
v_gene: TRBV19
CDR3aa: CASRRTGNNEKLFF

j_gene: TRBJ1-2
v_gene: TRBV5-5
CDR3aa: CASSRSWGEGFVYTF

j_gene: TRBJ2-1
v_gene: TRBV10-1
CDR3aa: CASSDREEPGEQFF

j_gene: TRBJ2-2
v_gene: TRBV18
CDR3aa: CASSPGTSGMAGELFF

j_gene: TRBJ2-7
v_gene: TRBV3-1/TRBV3-2
CDR3aa: CASSRLAVHYEQYF

j_gene: TRBJ2-1
v_gene: TRBV7-9
CDR3aa: CASSGDRVTHNEQFF

j_gene: TRBJ2-2
v_gene: TRBV3-1/TRBV3-2
CDR3aa: CASSQATSGGFNLYTGELFF

j_gene: TRBJ2-7
v_gene: TRBV4-1
CDR3aa: CASSQVSDGGYEQYF

j_gene: TRBJ1-1
v_gene: TRBV11-1
CDR3aa: CASSELVAEAFF

j_gene: TRBJ2-7
v_gene: TRBV21-1
CDR3aa: CASSKKGGYEQYF

j_gene: TRBJ1-2
v_gene: TRBV7-9
CDR3aa: CASSERGQGAKGYTF

j_gene: TRBJ1-6
v_gene: TRBV10-1
CDR3aa: CASSDPKDTFPFVRPYNSPLHF